This T cell receptor (beta chain) appears in the sequencing data of a study of shared clonotypes between healthy human individuals. Trimming cost V 5 bases and J 1 base; bases outside gene matches: 4. This CDR3 contains 14 residues. In germline, CDR1 is MNHNY, CDR2 SVGAGI (reference sequence). Authors' methods: From ImmunoSEQ came sequences covering only the junction and carrying no quality scores, so filtering differed. The data were produced by immunoSEQ multiplex PCR, yet TCRdb's version contains in-frame clones alone and is incomplete. That table furnishes V, J and clone size, whereas the DNA furnished D and trimming. In the table there are about 490,000 clones, 76% of which are singletons. Of note for this clone: Antigen unknown.

Study-wide points: Sample collection involved blood only; tissue repertoires are likely different.

The TCR originated in a woman between 40 and 50 years old in good health. Some clones in this sample may be carry-over from other donors' samples. The sample taken for sequencing was PBMCs. This chain connects TRBV6-6 to TRBJ1-1; TRBD1 agrees at 7 bases. The DNA for the CDR3 is TGTGCCAGCAGTCCGAGGACAGGGAACACTGAAGCTTTCTTT. Translating gives CASSPRTGNTEAFF.